These 3 T cell receptor beta chains originate from one sample sequenced in a study of T cell changes during pregnancy in multiple sclerosis (dated by TCRdb to the late 2010s). Library preparation was by the immunoSEQ multiplex PCR assay. Drawn from immuneACCESS, this table holds only the in-frame rearrangements with V and J called that TCRdb kept. Clones are partly lost; checked studies trace under half to an unresolved V gene and leave the rest unexplained. In this sample the table shows roughly 40,000 clones, around 90% of which occur a single time. Roughly 1.9% of the sample is in the top ten clones. Sequences were derived from CD4+ T cells from peripheral blood mononuclear cells, sampled after pregnancy. The origin of the receptors is a female donor in good health, enrolled as a control in a pregnancy study.

This clone occurred once. The V and J genes are TRBV18 and TRBJ2-7; 10 bases align to TRBD1. CDR3 length: 14 amino acids. The germline V gene encodes CDR1 KGHSH and CDR2 LQKENI. The V gene end was trimmed by 4 bases and the J gene end by 2 bases; junction bases not matched to a gene: 2. CDR3 loop: CASSRGQGAYEQYF. The CDR3, as DNA: TGTGCCAGCTCACGCGGACAGGGGGCCTACGAGCAGTACTTC. The whole variable domain, remainder taken from reference TRBV18 and TRBJ2-7, is NAGVMQNPRHLVRRRGQEARLRCSPMKGHSHVYWYRQLPEEGLKFMVYLQKENIIDESGMPKERFSAEFPKEGPSILRIQQVVRGDSAAYFCASSRGQGAYEQYFGPGTRLTVT.

The chain joins TRBV7-2 to TRBJ2-7, with 8 bases fitting TRBD1. Per the germline V gene, CDR1 is SGHTA and CDR2 is FQGNSA. Trimming cost V 5 bases and J 2 bases; bases outside gene matches: 5. The CDR3 sequence is 14 residues long. CDR3 residues: CASSPGQGPYEQYF. The CDR3, as DNA: TGTGCCAGCAGCCCCGGACAGGGCCCCTACGAGCAGTACTTC. Filled out from reference TRBV7-2 and TRBJ2-7, the complete variable domain reads GAGVSQSPSNKVTEKGKDVELRCDPISGHTALYWYRQSLGQGLEFLIYFQGNSAPDKSGLPSDRFSAERTGGSVSTLTIQRTQQEDSAVYLCASSPGQGPYEQYFGPGTRLTVT.

The chain has TRBV6-5 and TRBJ2-7, with D possibly TRBD2 on 5 matching bases. Germline CDR1 and CDR2: MNHEY and SVGAGI. This CDR3 has 14 amino acids. Deletions cut 5 bases from V and 0 bases from J, with 11 bases between. The CDR3 nucleotides read TGTGCCAGCAGTACCACTAGTTCCTCCTACGAGCAGTACTTC. It yields the protein CASSTTSSSYEQYF.